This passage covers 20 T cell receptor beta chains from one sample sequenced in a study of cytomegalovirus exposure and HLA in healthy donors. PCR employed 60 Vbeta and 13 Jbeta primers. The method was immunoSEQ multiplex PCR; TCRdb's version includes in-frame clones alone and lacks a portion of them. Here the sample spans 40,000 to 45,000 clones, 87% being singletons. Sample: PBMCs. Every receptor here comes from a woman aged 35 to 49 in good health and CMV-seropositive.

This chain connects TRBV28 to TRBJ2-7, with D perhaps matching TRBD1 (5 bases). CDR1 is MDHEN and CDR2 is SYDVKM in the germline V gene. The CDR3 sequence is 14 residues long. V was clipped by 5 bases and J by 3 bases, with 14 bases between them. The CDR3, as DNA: TGTGCCAGCAGTCAGCCCCGCGACAGCTACGAGCAGTACTTC. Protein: CASSQPRDSYEQYF.

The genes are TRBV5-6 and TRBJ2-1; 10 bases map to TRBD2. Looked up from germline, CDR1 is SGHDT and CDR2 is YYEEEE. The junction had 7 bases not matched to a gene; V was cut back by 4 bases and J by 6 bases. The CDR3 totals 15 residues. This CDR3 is CASSHLSGGVNEQFF. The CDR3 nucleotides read TGTGCCAGCAGCCATCTCAGCGGGGGGGTCAATGAGCAGTTCTTC.

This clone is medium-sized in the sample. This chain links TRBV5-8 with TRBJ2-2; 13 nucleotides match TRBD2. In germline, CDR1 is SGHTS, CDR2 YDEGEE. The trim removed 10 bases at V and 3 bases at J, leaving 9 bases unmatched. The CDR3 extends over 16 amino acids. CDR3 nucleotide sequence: TGTGCCCGACGAGGACTAGCGGGAGAACACACCGGGGAGCTGTTTTTT. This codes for CARRGLAGEHTGELFF.

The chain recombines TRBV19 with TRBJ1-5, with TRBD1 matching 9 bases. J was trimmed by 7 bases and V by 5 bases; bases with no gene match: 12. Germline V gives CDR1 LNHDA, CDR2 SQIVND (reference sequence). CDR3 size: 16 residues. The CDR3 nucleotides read TGTGCCAGTAGTCCCAGGGATGACAGGGGGTGGCAGCCCCAGCATTTT. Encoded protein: CASSPRDDRGWQPQHF. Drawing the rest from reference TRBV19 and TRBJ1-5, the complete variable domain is DGGITQSPKYLFRKEGQNVTLSCEQNLNHDAMYWYRQDPGQGLRLIYYSQIVNDFQKGDIAEGYSVSREKKESFPLTVTSAQKNPTAFYLCASSPRDDRGWQPQHFGDGTRLSIL.

The chain's CDR3 is CASSLAYEQFF. The CDR3 nucleotides are TGTGCCAGCAGTCTAGCCTATGAGCAGTTCTTC. J is TRBJ2-1 and V is TRBV7-9, with TRBD2 as a possible D gene (5 bases). This CDR3 has 11 amino acids. Germline-derived CDR1 and CDR2 are SEHNR and FQNEAQ (reference sequence). Trimming removed 6 bases at V and 8 bases at J, with 8 bases between.

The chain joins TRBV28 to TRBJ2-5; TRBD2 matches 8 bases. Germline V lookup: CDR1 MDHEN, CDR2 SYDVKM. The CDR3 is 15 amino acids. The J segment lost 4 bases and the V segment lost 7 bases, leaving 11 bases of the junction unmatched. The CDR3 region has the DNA TGTGCCAGCACCACCCCAGCGGGAGCATTAGAGACCCAGTACTTC. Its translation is CASTTPAGALETQYF.

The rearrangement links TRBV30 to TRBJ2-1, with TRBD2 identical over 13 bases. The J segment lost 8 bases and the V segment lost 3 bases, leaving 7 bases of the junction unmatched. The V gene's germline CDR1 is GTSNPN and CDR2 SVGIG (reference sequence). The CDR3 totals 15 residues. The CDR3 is CAWRELAGGRDEQFF. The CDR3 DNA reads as TGTGCCTGGAGGGAACTAGCGGGGGGGCGGGATGAGCAGTTCTTC.

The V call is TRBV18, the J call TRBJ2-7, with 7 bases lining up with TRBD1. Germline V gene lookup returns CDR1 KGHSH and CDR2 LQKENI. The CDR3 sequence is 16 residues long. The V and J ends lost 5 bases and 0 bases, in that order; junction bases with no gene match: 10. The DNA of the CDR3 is TGTGCCAGCTCATTTACCGGACAGGCGAGCTCCTACGAGCAGTACTTC. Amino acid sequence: CASSFTGQASSYEQYF.

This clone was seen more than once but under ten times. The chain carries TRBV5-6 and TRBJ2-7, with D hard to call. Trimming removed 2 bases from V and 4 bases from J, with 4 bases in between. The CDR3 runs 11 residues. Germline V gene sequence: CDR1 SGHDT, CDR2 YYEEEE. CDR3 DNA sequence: TGTGCCAGCAGCTTTGAGTACGAGCAGTACTTC. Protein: CASSFEYEQYF. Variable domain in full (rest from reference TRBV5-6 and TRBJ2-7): DAGVTQSPTHLIKTRGQQVTLRCSPKSGHDTVSWYQQALGQGPQFIFQYYEEEERQRGNFPDRFSGHQFPNYSSELNVNALLLGDSALYLCASSFEYEQYFGPGTRLTVT.

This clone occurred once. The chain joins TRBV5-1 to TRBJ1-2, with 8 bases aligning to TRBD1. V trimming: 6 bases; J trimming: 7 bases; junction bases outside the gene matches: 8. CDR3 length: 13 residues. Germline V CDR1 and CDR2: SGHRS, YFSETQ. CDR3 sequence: CASTENDRGGYTF. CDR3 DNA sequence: TGCGCCAGCACCGAGAATGACAGGGGTGGCTACACCTTC.

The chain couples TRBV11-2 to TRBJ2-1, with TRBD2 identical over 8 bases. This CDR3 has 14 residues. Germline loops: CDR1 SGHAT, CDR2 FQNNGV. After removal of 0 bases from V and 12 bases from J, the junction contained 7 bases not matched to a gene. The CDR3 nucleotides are TGTGCCAGCAGCTTAGACCAGCGGGGGACCAGGCAGTTCTTC. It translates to CASSLDQRGTRQFF.

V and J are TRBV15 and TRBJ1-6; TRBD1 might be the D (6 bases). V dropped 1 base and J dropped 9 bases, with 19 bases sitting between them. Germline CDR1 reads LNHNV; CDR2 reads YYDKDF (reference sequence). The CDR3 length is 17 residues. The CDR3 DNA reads TGTGCCACCAGCAGAGGTCCCGGGGGGGCGCAGGTTTCACCCCTCCACTTT. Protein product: CATSRGPGGAQVSPLHF.

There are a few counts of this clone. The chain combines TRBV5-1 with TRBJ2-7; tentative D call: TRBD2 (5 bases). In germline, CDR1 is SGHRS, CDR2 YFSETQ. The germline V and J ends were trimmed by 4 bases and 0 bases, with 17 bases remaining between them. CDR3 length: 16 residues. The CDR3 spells CASSPDPSWSSYEQYF. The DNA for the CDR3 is TGCGCCAGCAGCCCTGATCCTAGCTGGAGCTCCTACGAGCAGTACTTC.

Here the CDR3 reads CASSSLYEQYF. For the CDR3, the DNA is TGTGCCAGCAGCAGTCTATACGAGCAGTACTTC. This chain links TRBV14 with TRBJ2-7; D gene unclear. Looked up from germline, CDR1 is SGHDN and CDR2 is FVKESK. This CDR3 is 11 amino acids long. With 5 bases removed from V and 4 bases from J, the gap between germline ends came to 6 bases.

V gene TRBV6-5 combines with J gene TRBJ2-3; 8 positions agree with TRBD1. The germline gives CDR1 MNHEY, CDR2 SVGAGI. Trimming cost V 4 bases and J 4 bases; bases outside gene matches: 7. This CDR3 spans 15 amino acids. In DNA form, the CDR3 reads TGTGCCAGCAGTTTTTCAGGGGGCTTCTCAGATACGCAGTATTTT. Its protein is CASSFSGGFSDTQYF.

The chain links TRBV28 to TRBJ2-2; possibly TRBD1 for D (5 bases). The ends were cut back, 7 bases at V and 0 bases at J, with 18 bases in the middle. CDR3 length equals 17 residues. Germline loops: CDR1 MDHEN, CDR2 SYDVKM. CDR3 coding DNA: TGTGCCAGCACAACGAAGGGGTGGCACGCGAACACCGGGGAGCTGTTTTTT. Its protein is CASTTKGWHANTGELFF.

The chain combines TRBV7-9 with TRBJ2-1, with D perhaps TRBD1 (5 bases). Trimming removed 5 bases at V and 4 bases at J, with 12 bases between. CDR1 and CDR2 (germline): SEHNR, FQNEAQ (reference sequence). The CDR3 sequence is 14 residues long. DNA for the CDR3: TGTGCCAGCAGCATCCAGGGATCGTACAATGAGCAGTTCTTC. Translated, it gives CASSIQGSYNEQFF.

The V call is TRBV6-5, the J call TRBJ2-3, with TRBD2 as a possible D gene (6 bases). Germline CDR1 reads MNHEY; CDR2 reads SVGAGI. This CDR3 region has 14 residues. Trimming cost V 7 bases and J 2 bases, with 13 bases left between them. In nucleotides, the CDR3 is TGTGCCAGCACAGACGGCGGGGACACAGATACGCAGTATTTT. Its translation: CASTDGGDTDTQYF.

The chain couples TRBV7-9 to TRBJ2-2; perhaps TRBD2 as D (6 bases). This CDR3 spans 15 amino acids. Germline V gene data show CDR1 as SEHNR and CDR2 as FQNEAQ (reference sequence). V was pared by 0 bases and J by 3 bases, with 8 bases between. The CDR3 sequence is CASSLASGDTGELFF. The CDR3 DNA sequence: TGTGCCAGCAGCTTAGCTTCGGGGGACACCGGGGAGCTGTTTTTT.

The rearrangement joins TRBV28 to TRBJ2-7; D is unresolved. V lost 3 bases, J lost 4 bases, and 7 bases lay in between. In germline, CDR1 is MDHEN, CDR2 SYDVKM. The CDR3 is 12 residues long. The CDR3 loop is CASSFSRYEQYF. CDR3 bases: TGTGCCAGCAGTTTTTCTCGGTACGAGCAGTACTTC.